The 14 T cell receptor beta chains below all came from one sample that was sequenced in a study of CD8+CD57+ T cells in acquired aplastic anemia. According to the study, genomic DNA was the template for TCR beta VDJ and CDR3 profiling. TCRdb re-called the reads with MiXCR, one entry per CDR3 protein. The sample contains some 170,000 distinct CDR3 sequences, around 50% of which appear only once. Flow cytometry had shown expanded CD8+CD57+ cells in the patients chosen for sequencing. The sample comprised sorted CD4+, CD8+, or CD8+CD57+ T cells (not recorded which) from PBMCs. These receptors were obtained from a human donor with aplastic anemia.

The V call is TRBV7-8, the J call TRBJ2-7, with 8 positions matching TRBD1. The V and J ends lost 1 base and 5 bases, in that order; junction bases with no gene match: 10. Germline-derived CDR1 and CDR2 are SGHVS and FQNEAQ. The CDR3 consists of 16 residues. DNA of the CDR3: TGTGCCAGCAGCTTAGTTGTCTGGACAGGGCTCGACGAGCAGTACTTC. Translation gives CASSLVVWTGLDEQYF.

The rearrangement uses TRBV10-3 and TRBJ2-7; D possibly matches TRBD1 or TRBD2 (5 bases each). Germline CDR1 ENHRY, CDR2 SYGVKD. CDR3 size: 16 residues. V was clipped by 2 bases and J by 2 bases, with 16 bases between them. CDR3 nucleotide sequence: TGTGCCATCAGTGAGGTCGTGTCTCGGGGACCCTACGAGCAGTACTTC. Its protein product is CAISEVVSRGPYEQYF.

The chain links TRBV19 to TRBJ2-5, with a tentative D call TRBD2 (6 bases). Trimming stripped 3 bases from V and 4 bases from J, with 12 bases between. CDR1 is LNHDA and CDR2 is SQIVND in the germline V gene (reference sequence). The CDR3 sequence is 14 residues long. For the CDR3, the DNA is TGTGCCAGTAGTATTGGGCAGGGAGGAGAGACCCAGTACTTC. This encodes CASSIGQGGETQYF.

The CDR3 DNA reads as TGTGCCAGCAGCATCAGGGGGCATGGGACCCAGTACTTC. Amino acids: CASSIRGHGTQYF. The chain combines TRBV5-4 with TRBJ2-5, with 8 bases matching TRBD1. V lost 4 bases, J lost 7 bases, and 6 bases stayed unmatched. The CDR3 is made up of 13 amino acids. CDR1 and CDR2 from the germline V gene are SGHNT and YYREEE (reference sequence).

This chain joins TRBV20-1 and TRBJ1-1; perhaps TRBD1 as D (5 bases). Trimming removed 6 bases at V and 3 bases at J, with 14 bases between. This CDR3 spans 13 amino acids. From germline, CDR1 is DFQATT and CDR2 SNEGSKA (reference sequence). The CDR3 loop reads CSAQRGVDTEAFF. CDR3 in DNA: TGCAGTGCGCAGAGAGGGGTCGACACTGAAGCTTTCTTT.

This chain uses TRBV4-2 with TRBJ1-2; TRBD1 matches at 11 bases. Germline loops: CDR1 LGHNA, CDR2 YNFKEQ. The CDR3 totals 16 residues. V shed 4 bases and J 4 bases; nucleotides not matched to a gene: 8. CDR3 sequence (DNA): TGTGCCAGCAGCCGGGGACAGGGGGACCTGGGCTATGGCTACACCTTC. This translates into CASSRGQGDLGYGYTF.

The chain employs TRBV12-3 or TRBV12-4 and TRBJ1-3; the D is unclear. The CDR3 sequence is 17 residues long. V lost 0 bases, J lost 0 bases, and 12 bases lay in between. CDR3 protein: CASSLALLFSSGNTIYF. DNA for the CDR3: TGTGCCAGCAGTTTAGCTTTATTGTTTAGCTCTGGAAACACCATATATTTT.

This clonotype was recorded at least ten times. The gene calls are TRBV11-2 and TRBJ2-7; 10 bases match TRBD1. The CDR3 consists of 16 residues. The J segment lost 2 bases and the V segment lost 5 bases, leaving 9 bases of the junction unmatched. In germline, CDR1 is SGHAT, CDR2 FQNNGV. CDR3 protein: CASSARGQGRTYEQYF. CDR3 in DNA: TGTGCCAGCAGCGCGCGGGGACAGGGGAGAACCTACGAGCAGTACTTC. Variable domain in full (rest from reference TRBV11-2 and TRBJ2-7): EAGVAQSPRYKIIEKRQSVAFWCNPISGHATLYWYQQILGQGPKLLIQFQNNGVVDDSQLPKDRFSAERLKGVDSTLKIQPAKLEDSAVYLCASSARGQGRTYEQYFGPGTRLTVT.

A remark on this clonotype: Mismatch with germline at one junction end may stem from a read error. The chain carries TRBV5-4 and TRBJ1-3; D uncertain. In germline, CDR1 is SGHNT, CDR2 YYREEE (reference sequence). The length of the CDR3 is 17 residues. This CDR3 is CASSLTTGSPTGNTIHF. The CDR3 nucleotides read TGTGCCAGCAGCTTAACAACGGGTTCCCCCACTGGAAACACCATACATTTT.

In its sample, this clonotype was seen a few times. The chain has TRBV28 and TRBJ1-3; no firm D call. V dropped 6 bases and J dropped 5 bases, with 8 bases sitting between them. The germline V gene encodes CDR1 MDHEN and CDR2 SYDVKM. CDR3 length equals 12 residues. The CDR3 sequence: CASSLARNTIYF. The DNA of the CDR3 is TGTGCCAGCAGCTTAGCCAGAAACACCATATATTTT.

This clonotype was seen a single time. This chain links TRBV12-3 or TRBV12-4 with TRBJ1-1, with 9 positions matching TRBD1. The trim removed 5 bases at V and 6 bases at J, leaving 10 bases unmatched. The CDR3 spans 15 residues. CDR3 residues: CASSVKQGARSEAFF. CDR3 nucleotides: TGTGCCAGCAGTGTGAAACAGGGGGCTAGATCTGAAGCTTTCTTT.

This clonotype was seen at least ten times. The chain employs TRBV6-1 and TRBJ2-7; 8 nucleotides line up with TRBD2. Unmatched junction bases numbered 13, after V lost 8 bases and J lost 4 bases. The CDR3 consists of 15 residues. Looked up from germline, CDR1 is MNHNS and CDR2 is SASEGT. The CDR3 region is CASQSVTSGSYEQYF. For the CDR3, the DNA is TGTGCCAGCCAAAGCGTCACTAGCGGCTCTTACGAGCAGTACTTC.

This clonotype was seen a single time. This chain joins TRBV2 and TRBJ1-5; unclear D gene. V lost 6 bases, J lost 7 bases, and 13 bases lay in between. The CDR3 spans 13 residues. The germline CDR1 and CDR2 sequences are SNHLY and FYNNEI. The CDR3 coding sequence is TGTGCCAGCAGCGTACAGAGGAAGCAGCCCCAGCATTTT. Amino acid sequence: CASSVQRKQPQHF.

The V and J genes are TRBV20-1 and TRBJ1-5; D gene uncertain. The V gene lost 4 bases and the J gene lost 0 bases, with 13 bases spanning the gap. The CDR3 is made up of 15 amino acids. Per the germline V gene, CDR1 is DFQATT and CDR2 is SNEGSKA (reference sequence). DNA of the CDR3: TGCAGTGCTATGGTGGACGGAAATAGCAATCAGCCCCAGCATTTT. As protein: CSAMVDGNSNQPQHF.